This T cell receptor (beta chain) came from a study of T-cell memory formation after mild COVID-19 (dated by TCRdb to the early 2020s). For the study in its entirety: TCR sequence clusters from the two donors were found to be largely donor specific. T-cell clones expanding and contracting after mild COVID-19 in a couple of donors were tracked by longitudinal TCRalpha and TCRbeta repertoire sequencing. The cohort was made up of two young adult volunteers, one female and one male, who were previously healthy.

The data were produced on an Illumina NovaSeq 6000. cDNA libraries for TCRalpha and TCRbeta were prepared by 5'RACE using constant-segment primers, with sample barcodes and unique molecular identifiers added. RNA was extracted from every sample with Trizol reagent. Libraries were amplified in two PCR steps, with a second sample barcode and Illumina TruSeq adapters added in the second step. Sequencing of libraries was performed on an Illumina NovaSeq with 2 x 150 bp paired-end reads. In the original analysis: Demultiplexing of reads and collapsing into UMI-guided consensus sequences were performed with migec v1.2.7. Using mixcr v2.1.11, UMI consensuses were aligned to TRA and TRB V and J templates and then assembled into clonotypes. A clonotype was counted as expanded or contracted only if both edgeR and NoisET called the change significant, with noise models trained on biological replicates. For edgeR calls, the cutoffs were a false discovery rate-adjusted p below 0.01 and a log2 fold-change threshold of 1. As an exploratory analysis of dynamics, max-normalized trajectories of the 1000 most abundant clonotypes were examined by PCA with hierarchical clustering. Separately sequenced CD4+ and CD8+ repertoires were used to assign a CD4 or CD8 phenotype to each responding clone. TCRdb itself trimmed the public reads at Q25 with fastp, ran MiXCR and retained productive beta chains. Rows are unified per CDR3 protein, each entry keeping the most common DNA and genes. These V and J calls rely on TCRdb rather than the paper's analysis. The sample table holds roughly 250,000 distinct CDR3 sequences, of which around 15% were seen once. Of the sample, approximately 3.5% falls within the top ten clones.

On this clonotype: No antigen is known for it. No much larger clone is present one base from it, and per-base qualities are unavailable.

Ficoll-Paque density gradient centrifugation was the method used to isolate PBMCs. Summary of the overall study and its limitations: SARS-CoV-2 specificity was not confirmed for the second-wave clones peaking on day 37. Some responding clones were found in pre-infection memory, which suggests that pre-existing cross-reactive memory T cells took part in the SARS-CoV-2 response. Contracting CD4+ clones were located mainly in the CM and EM memory subsets, whereas CD8+ clones were found to be enriched in EMRA. Clones that contracted from day 15 to 85 showed balanced CD4/CD8 phenotypes, whereas a second wave of clones that expanded from day 15 to 37 leaned towards CD4+. Only two mild cases were covered by the study, and larger cohorts that include severe cases with pre-infection samples were considered necessary.

CDR1 SQVTM and CDR2 ANQGSEA were looked up in the germline V gene. Its CDR3 holds 13 amino acids, cysteine through phenylalanine. Only the CDR3 part of the read is kept: 39 bases, read in frame from the first base. V drops 1 base and J drops 5 bases, leaving 11 bases in between. The TCR originated in a man younger than 35 who had mild COVID-19 (a few samples of this study predate the infection). The sample titles of this study are shuffled in the database, so cell type and time point are left out; the donor was told from shared clones. Sequenced sample: PBMCs or a T cell subset sorted from them (not recorded which). Recombination joined TRBV29-1 with TRBJ2-5; the D gene may be TRBD1 or TRBD2, since each aligns over 5 bases. The sequenced DNA is TGCAGCGTTGAAGTAGGGACCCGGGAGACCCAGTACTTC. Its coded protein is CSVEVGTRETQYF. Full variable domain (CDR3 extended with the reference TRBV29-1 and TRBJ2-5 proteins): SAVISQKPSRDICQRGTSLTIQCQVDSQVTMMFWYRQQPGQSLTLIATANQGSEATYESGFVIDKFPISRPNLTFSTLTVSNMSPEDSSIYLCSVEVGTRETQYFGPGTRLLVL.